The 32 T cell receptor beta chains below come from one sample, sequenced in a study of CD8 T cells in ankylosing spondylitis. TCRdb reprocessed the 5' RACE reads with MiXCR, giving one entry per CDR3 protein. Among hundreds of thousands of distinct CDR3 sequences listed, about 20% were seen once. The sequenced material came from blood, either unsorted or a sorted T cell fraction (not recorded which). The receptor source for this set is a male donor with ankylosing spondylitis or in good health (not recorded which).

V gene TRBV12-3 or TRBV12-4 combines with J gene TRBJ2-1; no reliable D call. The CDR3 consists of 15 residues. Deletions cut 1 base from V and 6 bases from J, with 13 bases between. The CDR3 sequence is CASSLEALIGNEQFF. The CDR3 DNA sequence: TGTGCCAGCAGTTTAGAAGCGTTGATAGGCAATGAGCAGTTCTTC.

At least ten counts were recorded for this clonotype. The chain combines TRBV28 with TRBJ2-5, with D unclear. This CDR3 has 12 amino acids. Germline CDR1 is MDHEN and CDR2 is SYDVKM. V was trimmed by 4 bases and J by 1 base, leaving 4 bases between them. CDR3 nucleotide sequence: TGTGCCAGCAGTTCAGGCCAAGAGACCCAGTACTTC. As protein: CASSSGQETQYF. The variable domain in full, completed from reference TRBV28 and TRBJ2-5, reads DVKVTQSSRYLVKRTGEKVFLECVQDMDHENMFWYRQDPGLGLRLIYFSYDVKMKEKGDIPEGYSVSREKKERFSLILESASTNQTSMYLCASSSGQETQYFGPGTRLLVL.

V gene TRBV12-3 or TRBV12-4 combines with J gene TRBJ2-3; the D gene is possibly TRBD2 (8 bases). Trimming removed 5 bases from V and 4 bases from J, with 22 bases in between. The CDR3 loop spans 17 amino acids. The CDR3 DNA follows: TGTGCCAGCAGTCAGAGGACAGGTGGGACTAGAGCAGATACGCAGTATTTT. It translates to CASSQRTGGTRADTQYF.

The V gene is TRBV28, the J gene TRBJ2-7; 10 bases align to TRBD1. V shed 5 bases, J shed 4 bases, and the junction held 8 bases outside the gene matches. This CDR3 comprises 15 residues. Germline lookup yields CDR1 MDHEN and CDR2 SYDVKM. CDR3 residues: CASSGVGTGVYEQYV. DNA of the CDR3: TGTGCCAGCAGTGGCGTCGGGACAGGGGTTTACGAGCAGTACGTC.

Many counts were recorded for this clonotype. The genes are TRBV5-1 and TRBJ2-1; D unresolved. V was shortened by 4 bases and J by 0 bases, with 8 bases between the two germline ends. The CDR3 is made up of 14 amino acids. CDR1 and CDR2 (germline): SGHRS, YFSETQ. CDR3 DNA sequence: TGCGCCAGCAGCCCGTGGGTCTCCTACAATGAGCAGTTCTTC. This encodes CASSPWVSYNEQFF.

J is TRBJ1-1 and V is TRBV29-1; D might be TRBD1 (5 bases). Trimming left V 2 bases short and J 10 bases short, with 17 bases between. There are 13 residues in the CDR3. Germline V gene sequence: CDR1 SQVTM, CDR2 ANQGSEA. DNA for the CDR3: TGCAGCGTTGAAAAGGGACGAGGGAGTGGAGCTTTCTTT. This sequence encodes CSVEKGRGSGAFF. Full variable domain (missing parts from reference TRBV29-1 and TRBJ1-1): SAVISQKPSRDICQRGTSLTIQCQVDSQVTMMFWYRQQPGQSLTLIATANQGSEATYESGFVIDKFPISRPNLTFSTLTVSNMSPEDSSIYLCSVEKGRGSGAFFGQGTRLTVV.

V usage is TRBV15 and J usage is TRBJ1-1; 9 nucleotides match TRBD1. Germline V gene sequence: CDR1 LNHNV, CDR2 YYDKDF (reference sequence). The CDR3 sequence is 17 residues long. V trimming: 2 bases; J trimming: 0 bases; junction bases outside the gene matches: 7. The CDR3, as DNA: TGTGCCACCAGCAGACTACAGGGGGCCCTCATGAACACTGAAGCTTTCTTT. Residues: CATSRLQGALMNTEAFF.

This chain links TRBV9 with TRBJ2-5; the match to TRBD2 covers 8 bases. This CDR3 comprises 17 residues. Germline V gene lookup returns CDR1 SGDLS and CDR2 YYNGEE. V lost 0 bases to trimming and J lost 2 bases; unmatched junction nucleotides: 9. CDR3 region: CASSVGSGGGRQETQYF. DNA for the CDR3: TGTGCCAGCAGCGTAGGGTCCGGGGGGGGACGACAAGAGACCCAGTACTTC.

This clonotype has a handful of counts. This chain links TRBV24-1 with TRBJ2-1; 10 bases line up with TRBD2. CDR1 and CDR2 (germline): KGHDR, SFDVKD. V shed 4 bases, J shed 7 bases, and the junction held 6 bases outside the gene matches. This CDR3 region has 15 residues. CDR3 in amino acids: CATSDSHSGRNEQFF. CDR3 coding DNA: TGTGCCACCAGTGACAGTCATAGCGGGAGGAATGAGCAGTTCTTC.

This clonotype showed up just once. One end of the junction is discordant with germline, which a read error may explain. The chain carries TRBV3-1 and TRBJ2-3; TRBD2 might be the D (6 bases). The CDR3 is made up of 15 amino acids. CDR1 is LGHDT and CDR2 is YNNKEL in the germline V gene (reference sequence). The chain's CDR3 is CASSPTSSGTDTQNF. CDR3 bases: TGTGCCAGCAGCCCGACTAGTTCCGGCACAGATACGCAGAATTTT.

Only a few counts were recorded for this clonotype. The chain combines TRBV3-1 with TRBJ2-3; D remains unclear. Germline CDR1 reads LGHDT; CDR2 reads YNNKEL (reference sequence). The CDR3 runs to 15 residues. V was pared by 0 bases and J by 2 bases, with 9 bases between. The CDR3 coding sequence is TGTGCCAGCAGCCAAGATGAATACTACACAGATACGCAGTATTTT. It codes for CASSQDEYYTDTQYF.

The chain links TRBV5-1 to TRBJ2-3; 8 bases are a match to TRBD1. The germline gives CDR1 SGHRS, CDR2 YFSETQ. Trimming at V came to 0 bases and at J to 1 base, leaving 1 base not matched to a gene. The CDR3 has 15 amino acids. In nucleotides, the CDR3 is TGCGCCAGCAGCTTGGCGGACAGGGGCACAGATACGCAGTATTTT. It translates to CASSLADRGTDTQYF.

The rearrangement uses TRBV20-1 and TRBJ2-1; TRBD2 matches 7 bases. Germline CDR1 is DFQATT and CDR2 is SNEGSKA (reference sequence). V was pared by 8 bases and J by 9 bases, with 19 bases of the junction left unmatched. CDR3 length: 15 amino acids. This CDR3 is CSSRAGGRADIEQFF. The CDR3 region has the DNA TGCAGTTCGAGGGCCGGTGGGAGGGCCGATATTGAGCAGTTCTTC.

This clonotype was detected only a few times. The chain carries TRBV28 and TRBJ1-2; perhaps TRBD1 as D (5 bases). There are 17 residues in the CDR3. Trimming cost V 8 bases and J 6 bases, with 28 bases left between them. Per germline, CDR1 MDHEN and CDR2 SYDVKM. CDR3 nucleotides: TGTGCCAGCCAATTACGGGGCAGCTTTACCCCCCCGGATGGCTACACCTTC. Amino acids: CASQLRGSFTPPDGYTF.

The V gene is TRBV5-1, the J gene TRBJ2-2, with 11 nucleotides matching TRBD2. V dropped 2 bases and J dropped 5; count of bases not matched to a gene: 2. The CDR3 consists of 15 residues. The germline V gene has CDR1 SGHRS and CDR2 YFSETQ. The CDR3 DNA is TGCGCCAGCAGCTTACTAGCGGGAGAGACCGGGGAGCTGTTTTTT. Translation gives CASSLLAGETGELFF.

J is TRBJ2-3 and V is TRBV20-1; 8 bases line up with TRBD1. V lost 3 bases and J lost 2; bases outside the gene matches: 7. The CDR3 runs to 15 residues. Germline-derived CDR1 and CDR2 are DFQATT and SNEGSKA (reference sequence). DNA of the CDR3: TGCAGTGCTAGGCGGACAGGGAGATTCACAGATACGCAGTATTTT. Its translation: CSARRTGRFTDTQYF.

The chain is built from TRBV12-3 or TRBV12-4 and TRBJ1-2, with D perhaps TRBD1 (5 bases). The CDR3 is 13 residues long. The V end lost 6 bases, the J end lost 4 bases, and 12 bases lay between the germline ends. Here the CDR3 reads CASSKQVIYGYTF. CDR3 DNA: TGTGCCAGCAGCAAACAGGTCATCTATGGCTACACCTTC.

The chain combines TRBV5-6 with TRBJ1-1; unclear D gene. V lost 1 base to trimming and J lost 4 bases, with 11 bases between them. Germline CDR1 is SGHDT and CDR2 is YYEEEE. CDR3 length: 14 amino acids. This CDR3 is CASSLPYSPTEAFF. The CDR3 DNA reads as TGTGCCAGCAGCTTGCCGTACTCACCCACTGAAGCTTTCTTT.

The chain has TRBV7-8 and TRBJ1-5, with a possible D match to TRBD1 (5 bases). V was pared by 3 bases and J by 2 bases, with 17 bases between. Per germline, CDR1 SGHVS and CDR2 FQNEAQ. This CDR3 has 17 residues. CDR3: CASSFLSGPGGNQPQHF. The CDR3 nucleotides are TGTGCCAGCAGCTTTCTGTCGGGACCGGGGGGCAATCAGCCCCAGCATTTT.

This clonotype appeared a few times. V is TRBV20-1 and J is TRBJ2-3, with TRBD2 as a possible D gene (5 bases). V was trimmed by 8 bases and J by 3 bases, leaving 21 bases between them. Germline V gene data show CDR1 as DFQATT and CDR2 as SNEGSKA (reference sequence). This CDR3 spans 15 amino acids. CDR3 loop: CSSLVSLRPTDTQYF. The CDR3 DNA is TGCAGTTCACTAGTTAGTCTTCGACCGACAGATACGCAGTATTTT.

The CDR3, as DNA: TGTGCCATCAGTACACCTAGCACAGATACGCAGTATTTT. This translates into CAISTPSTDTQYF. V gene TRBV10-3 combines with J gene TRBJ2-3; D is undetermined. Germline CDR1 and CDR2: ENHRY and SYGVKD. CDR3 length: 13 residues. V was shortened by 5 bases and J by 0 bases, with 6 bases between the two germline ends.

This clonotype showed up many times. The CDR3 region is CSLGPGQGLVSEAFF. The DNA for the CDR3 is TGCAGCCTCGGGCCGGGACAGGGCTTGGTATCTGAAGCTTTCTTT. The V call is TRBV29-1, the J call TRBJ1-1; TRBD1 aligns across 9 bases. Trimming took 8 bases from V and 6 from J; bases not matched to a gene: 16. The CDR3 extends over 15 amino acids. Per germline, CDR1 SQVTM and CDR2 ANQGSEA.

The V call is TRBV12-3 or TRBV12-4, the J call TRBJ2-2; no clear D gene. Trimming stripped 8 bases from V and 7 bases from J, with 5 bases between. There are 10 residues in the CDR3. Here the CDR3 reads CASLDGELFF. The CDR3, as DNA: TGTGCCAGCCTAGACGGGGAGCTGTTTTTT.

The V call is TRBV12-3 or TRBV12-4, the J call TRBJ2-2, with 7 bases matching TRBD2. The CDR3 length is 14 residues. The V and J ends lost 3 bases and 6 bases, in that order; junction bases with no gene match: 4. The CDR3 region has the DNA TGTGCCAGCAGTTTTTCCGCGGGGGCCGGGGAGCTGTTTTTT. It encodes CASSFSAGAGELFF.

The chain carries TRBV6-6 and TRBJ1-1; a possible D gene is TRBD1 (6 bases). Germline-derived CDR1 and CDR2 are MNHNY and SVGAGI (reference sequence). The CDR3 is 13 amino acids. Trimming removed 4 bases at V and 5 bases at J, with 11 bases between. The CDR3 region has the DNA TGTGCCAGCAGTTTTGCAGGGGTGACTGAAGCTTTCTTT. This encodes CASSFAGVTEAFF.

The V call is TRBV29-1, the J call TRBJ1-1; a possible D gene is TRBD1 (5 bases). This CDR3 has 13 residues. CDR1 is SQVTM and CDR2 is ANQGSEA in the germline V gene. V lost 3 bases to trimming and J lost 1 base, with 9 bases between them. The CDR3: CSVDQGRNTEAFF. In nucleotides, the CDR3 is TGCAGCGTTGACCAGGGCAGGAACACTGAAGCTTTCTTT. Full variable domain (rest looked up from reference TRBV29-1 and TRBJ1-1): SAVISQKPSRDICQRGTSLTIQCQVDSQVTMMFWYRQQPGQSLTLIATANQGSEATYESGFVIDKFPISRPNLTFSTLTVSNMSPEDSSIYLCSVDQGRNTEAFFGQGTRLTVV.

This clonotype was counted a few times. The J gene is TRBJ2-2, the V gene TRBV28; possible D gene TRBD2, 6 bases. The CDR3 sequence is 16 residues long. Trimming stripped 3 bases from V and 0 bases from J, with 11 bases between. The germline V gene encodes CDR1 MDHEN and CDR2 SYDVKM. The CDR3 spells CASSFKEGANTGELFF. The CDR3 nucleotides read TGTGCCAGCAGTTTCAAGGAGGGCGCGAACACCGGGGAGCTGTTTTTT.

This chain connects TRBV15 to TRBJ2-3; 8 nucleotides line up with TRBD2. CDR3 size: 15 residues. V gave up 5 bases and J gave up 2 bases; unmatched junction bases: 6. CDR1 is LNHNV, CDR2 YYDKDF, per germline (reference sequence). CDR3 nucleotide sequence: TGTGCCACCAGCTCGACTAGCGCCTACACAGATACGCAGTATTTT. Translating it yields CATSSTSAYTDTQYF.

The rearrangement joins TRBV10-1 to TRBJ2-1, with D perhaps TRBD1 or TRBD2 (6 bases each). The CDR3 extends over 16 amino acids. Germline CDR1 and CDR2: WNHNN and SYGVQD (reference sequence). The V end lost 2 bases, the J end lost 6 bases, and 17 bases lay between the germline ends. The CDR3 here is CASSEVRGLAINEQFF. CDR3 bases: TGCGCCAGCAGTGAGGTCCGGGGGCTAGCAATCAATGAGCAGTTCTTC.

This clonotype was picked up a small number of times. The rearrangement uses TRBV2 and TRBJ2-6; D gene unclear. From germline, CDR1 is SNHLY and CDR2 FYNNEI. Trimming removed 3 bases from V and 0 bases from J, with 9 bases in between. CDR3 length: 16 residues. DNA of the CDR3: TGTGCCAGCAGTGAGATTGGCGGCTCTGGGGCCAACGTCCTGACTTTC. As protein: CASSEIGGSGANVLTF.

The chain carries TRBV5-1 and TRBJ2-2; TRBD1 is a possible D gene (5 bases). The V and J ends lost 5 bases and 4 bases respectively, with 15 bases between them. The CDR3 totals 15 residues. Germline loops: CDR1 SGHRS, CDR2 YFSETQ. The DNA for the CDR3 is TGCGCCAGCAGTCACGGGTCAGGGTCCACCGGGGAGCTGTTTTTT. Translation gives CASSHGSGSTGELFF.

The chain recombines TRBV3-1 with TRBJ1-6, with TRBD1 as a possible D gene (5 bases). V was clipped by 4 bases and J by 8 bases, with 12 bases between them. Germline V gene lookup returns CDR1 LGHDT and CDR2 YNNKEL (reference sequence). CDR3 size: 14 residues. The CDR3 DNA is TGTGCCAGCAGCCGAGGACAAGAGTATTCACCCCTCCACTTT. Translating gives CASSRGQEYSPLHF.